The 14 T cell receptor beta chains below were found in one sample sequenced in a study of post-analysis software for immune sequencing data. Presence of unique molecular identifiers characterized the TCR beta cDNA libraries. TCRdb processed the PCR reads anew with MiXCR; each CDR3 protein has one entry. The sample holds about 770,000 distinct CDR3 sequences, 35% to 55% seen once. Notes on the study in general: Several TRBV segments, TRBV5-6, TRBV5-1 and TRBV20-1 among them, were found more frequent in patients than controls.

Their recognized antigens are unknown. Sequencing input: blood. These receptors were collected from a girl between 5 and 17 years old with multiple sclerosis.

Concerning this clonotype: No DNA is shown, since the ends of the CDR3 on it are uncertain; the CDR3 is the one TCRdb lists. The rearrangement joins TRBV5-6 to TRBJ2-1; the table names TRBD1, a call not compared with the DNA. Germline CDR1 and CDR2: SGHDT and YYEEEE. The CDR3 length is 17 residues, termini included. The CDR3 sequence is CASSILVVWRGDNEQFF.

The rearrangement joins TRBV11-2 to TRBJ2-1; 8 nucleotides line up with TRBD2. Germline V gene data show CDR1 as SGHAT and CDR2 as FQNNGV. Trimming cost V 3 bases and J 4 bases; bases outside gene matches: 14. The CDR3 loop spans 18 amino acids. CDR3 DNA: TGTGCCAGCAGCTTCCCCGGGACTAGACCACCCCTGTACAATGAGCAGTTCTTC. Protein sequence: CASSFPGTRPPLYNEQFF.

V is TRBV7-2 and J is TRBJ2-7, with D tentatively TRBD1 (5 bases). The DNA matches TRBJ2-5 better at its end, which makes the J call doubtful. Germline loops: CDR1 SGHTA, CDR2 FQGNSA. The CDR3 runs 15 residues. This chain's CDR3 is CASSLWGSYRETQYF. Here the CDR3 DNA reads TGTGCCAGCAGCCTATGGGGCTCGTACAGGGAGACCCAGTACTTC.

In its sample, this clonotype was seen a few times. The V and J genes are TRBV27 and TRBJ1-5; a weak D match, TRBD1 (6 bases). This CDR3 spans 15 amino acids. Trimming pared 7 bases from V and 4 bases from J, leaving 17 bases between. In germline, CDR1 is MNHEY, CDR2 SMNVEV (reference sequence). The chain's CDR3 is CASKYRQASNQPQHF. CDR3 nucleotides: TGTGCCAGCAAATACCGACAGGCGTCGAATCAGCCCCAGCATTTT.

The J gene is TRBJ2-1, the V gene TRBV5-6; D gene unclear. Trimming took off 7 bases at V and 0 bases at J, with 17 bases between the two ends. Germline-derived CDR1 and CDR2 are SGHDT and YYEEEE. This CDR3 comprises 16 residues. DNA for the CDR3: TGTGCCAGCGAAACAGCTCTGCACCTCTCCTACAATGAGCAGTTCTTC. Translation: CASETALHLSYNEQFF.

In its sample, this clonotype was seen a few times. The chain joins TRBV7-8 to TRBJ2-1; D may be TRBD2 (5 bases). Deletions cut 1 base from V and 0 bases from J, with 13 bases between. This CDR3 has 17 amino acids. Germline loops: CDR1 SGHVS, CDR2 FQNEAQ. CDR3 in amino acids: CASSLVRSGSSYNEQFF. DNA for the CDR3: TGTGCCAGCAGCTTAGTACGAAGCGGAAGCTCCTACAATGAGCAGTTCTTC.

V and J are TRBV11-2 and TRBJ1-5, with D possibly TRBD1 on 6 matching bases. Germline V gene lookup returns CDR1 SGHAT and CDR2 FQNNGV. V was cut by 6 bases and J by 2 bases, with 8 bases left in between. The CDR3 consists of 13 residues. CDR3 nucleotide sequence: TGTGCCAGCAGACGACAGGGCAATCAGCCCCAGCATTTT. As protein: CASRRQGNQPQHF.

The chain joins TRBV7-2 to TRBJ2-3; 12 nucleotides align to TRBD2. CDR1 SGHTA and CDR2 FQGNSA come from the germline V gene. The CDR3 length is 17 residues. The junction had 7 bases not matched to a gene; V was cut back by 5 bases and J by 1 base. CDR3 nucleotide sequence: TGTGCCAGCAGCAGCGATTCTAGCGGGAGGGGCACAGATACGCAGTATTTT. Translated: CASSSDSSGRGTDTQYF. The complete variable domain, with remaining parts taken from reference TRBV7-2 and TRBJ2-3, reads GAGVSQSPSNKVTEKGKDVELRCDPISGHTALYWYRQSLGQGLEFLIYFQGNSAPDKSGLPSDRFSAERTGGSVSTLTIQRTQQEDSAVYLCASSSDSSGRGTDTQYFGPGTRLTVL.

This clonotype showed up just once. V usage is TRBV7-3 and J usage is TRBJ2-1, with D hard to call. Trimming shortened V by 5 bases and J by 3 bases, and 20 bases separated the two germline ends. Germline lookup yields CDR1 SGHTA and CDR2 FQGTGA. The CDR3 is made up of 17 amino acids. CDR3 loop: CASSPRSSPSNYNEQFF. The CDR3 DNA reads TGTGCCAGCAGCCCGAGGTCCTCCCCCTCTAACTACAATGAGCAGTTCTTC.

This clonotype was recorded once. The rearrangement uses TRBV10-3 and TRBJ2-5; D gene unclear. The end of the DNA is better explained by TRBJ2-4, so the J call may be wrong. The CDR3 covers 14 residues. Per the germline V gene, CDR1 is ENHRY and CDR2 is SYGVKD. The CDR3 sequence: CAISESASKNIQYF. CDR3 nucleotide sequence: TGTGCCATCAGTGAGTCAGCGTCTAAAAACATTCAGTACTTC.

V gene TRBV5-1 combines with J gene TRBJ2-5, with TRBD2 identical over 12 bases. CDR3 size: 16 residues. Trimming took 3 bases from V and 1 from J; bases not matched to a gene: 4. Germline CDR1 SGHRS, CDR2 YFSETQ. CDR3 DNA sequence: TGCGCCAGCAGCTCCCCGACTAGCGGGAGCCAAGAGACCCAGTACTTC. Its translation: CASSSPTSGSQETQYF.

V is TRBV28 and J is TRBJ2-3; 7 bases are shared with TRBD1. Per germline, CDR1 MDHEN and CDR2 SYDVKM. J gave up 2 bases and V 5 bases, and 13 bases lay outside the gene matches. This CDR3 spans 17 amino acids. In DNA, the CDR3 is TGTGCCAGCAGTCCGGGACAGCAAGTTTTCCTCACAGATACGCAGTATTTT. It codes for CASSPGQQVFLTDTQYF.

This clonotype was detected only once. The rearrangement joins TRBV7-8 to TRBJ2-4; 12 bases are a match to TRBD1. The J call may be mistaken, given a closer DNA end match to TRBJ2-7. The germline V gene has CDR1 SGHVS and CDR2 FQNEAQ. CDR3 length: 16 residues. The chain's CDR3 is CASSLVGQGAGNEQYF. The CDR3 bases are TGTGCCAGCAGCTTAGTGGGACAGGGGGCGGGAAACGAGCAGTACTTC.

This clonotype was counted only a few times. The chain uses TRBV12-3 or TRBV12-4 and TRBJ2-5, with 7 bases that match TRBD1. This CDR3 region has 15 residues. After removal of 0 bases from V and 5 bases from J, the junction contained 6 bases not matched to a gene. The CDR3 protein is CASSLASGQMETQYF. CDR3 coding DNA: TGTGCCAGCAGTTTAGCCTCGGGACAGATGGAGACCCAGTACTTC.